What follows are 32 T cell receptor beta chains derived from one specimen sequenced in a study of blood T cell repertoires in COVID-19. Repertoires were generated with immunoSEQ multiplex PCR, while TCRdb's copy carries only in-frame clones and drops some. Here the sample spans roughly 140,000 clones, roughly 85% being singletons. Sequencing was done on a sample of peripheral blood. The receptor source for this set is a man aged 45 to 65 with acute or convalescent COVID-19.

The V call is TRBV6-5, the J call TRBJ2-2; 9 nucleotides line up with TRBD2. V dropped 5 bases and J dropped 6; count of bases not matched to a gene: 7. CDR1 and CDR2 from the germline V gene are MNHEY and SVGAGI. This CDR3 contains 15 residues. The CDR3 loop is CASSTPGTSPGELFF. The CDR3 coding sequence is TGTGCCAGCAGTACTCCCGGGACTAGCCCCGGGGAGCTGTTTTTT.

The J gene is TRBJ2-1, the V gene TRBV9; 7 bases agree with TRBD2. CDR1 and CDR2 (germline): SGDLS, YYNGEE. The V and J ends lost 1 base and 0 bases, in that order; junction bases with no gene match: 1. The CDR3 consists of 15 residues. DNA of the CDR3: TGTGCCAGCAGCGTACTAGCGGTCTCCTACAATGAGCAGTTCTTC. This codes for CASSVLAVSYNEQFF.

The V call is TRBV18, the J call TRBJ1-4; D remains ambiguous. V was trimmed by 0 bases and J by 5 bases, leaving 7 bases between them. The CDR3 has 14 residues. Germline V lookup: CDR1 KGHSH, CDR2 LQKENI. The CDR3 DNA is TGTGCCAGCTCACCACCCGGGTTAAATGAAAAACTGTTTTTT. Translation gives CASSPPGLNEKLFF.

The V gene is TRBV5-1, the J gene TRBJ2-1; TRBD2 matches 8 bases. The CDR3 has 13 residues. Germline V lookup: CDR1 SGHRS, CDR2 YFSETQ. After removal of 0 bases from V and 8 bases from J, the junction contained 1 base not matched to a gene. The CDR3 loop is CASSLGRGDEQFF. CDR3 sequence (DNA): TGCGCCAGCAGCTTGGGGCGGGGGGATGAGCAGTTCTTC.

The chain combines TRBV5-1 with TRBJ2-5, with 7 bases that match TRBD2. CDR3 length: 15 residues. Per the germline V gene, CDR1 is SGHRS and CDR2 is YFSETQ. V lost 4 bases, J lost 1 base, and 7 bases stayed unmatched. CDR3 sequence: CASSGTTPRQETQYF. The CDR3 nucleotides are TGCGCCAGCAGCGGGACTACTCCTCGCCAAGAGACCCAGTACTTC.

The V gene is TRBV7-9, the J gene TRBJ1-2, with D unclear. CDR3 length: 13 residues. Germline V gene data show CDR1 as SEHNR and CDR2 as FQNEAQ (reference sequence). Trimming left V 7 bases short and J 4 bases short, with 13 bases between. The CDR3: CASTTAPVYGYTF. CDR3 DNA: TGTGCCAGCACCACAGCCCCAGTCTATGGCTACACCTTC.

The J gene is TRBJ2-5, the V gene TRBV6-5, with D possibly TRBD2 on 6 matching bases. CDR3 length: 14 amino acids. Trimming removed 0 bases at V and 5 bases at J, with 10 bases between. Germline V gives CDR1 MNHEY, CDR2 SVGAGI. The CDR3 DNA is TGTGCCAGCAGTTACTCGATGGCGGGGGAGACCCAGTACTTC. Translating gives CASSYSMAGETQYF.

The rearrangement joins TRBV21-1 to TRBJ1-2; the table calls TRBD1, which could not be checked here. TRBV21-1 is flagged as a pseudogene. The CDR3 runs 15 residues. CDR3 DNA: TGTGCCAGCAGCCCCCAGGGGGAGTCTGACTATGGCTACACCTTC. Amino acids: CASSPQGESDYGYTF.

The chain couples TRBV5-5 to TRBJ2-5; no definite D call. Germline V gene data show CDR1 as SGHKS and CDR2 as YYEKEE (reference sequence). There are 11 residues in the CDR3. Trimming left V 2 bases short and J 5 bases short, with 4 bases between. The CDR3 sequence: CASSFQETQYF. DNA for the CDR3: TGTGCCAGCAGCTTCCAGGAGACCCAGTACTTC.

V usage is TRBV11-2 and J usage is TRBJ1-6; the match to TRBD1 covers 7 bases. Per germline, CDR1 SGHAT and CDR2 FQNNGV. The CDR3 is 16 residues long. V shed 4 bases and J 4 bases; nucleotides not matched to a gene: 7. As DNA, the CDR3 is TGTGCCAGCAGCTCACCCAACAGGGGTTATAATTCACCCCTCCACTTT. Translated: CASSSPNRGYNSPLHF.

The chain carries TRBV19 and TRBJ1-1; D possibly corresponds to TRBD1 (6 bases). Germline CDR1 LNHDA, CDR2 SQIVND (reference sequence). V lost 4 bases and J lost 1, with 16 bases in between. This CDR3 is 16 amino acids long. CDR3 DNA: TGTGCCAGTAGTACCGACAGGCCCGGCGGGAACACTGAAGCTTTCTTT. Protein product: CASSTDRPGGNTEAFF.

The gene calls are TRBV3-1 (or the pseudogene TRBV3-2) and TRBJ2-1; 10 bases are shared with TRBD2. Germline values: CDR1 LGHDT, CDR2 YNNKEL (reference sequence). CDR3 length: 19 amino acids. The V gene end was trimmed by 0 bases and the J gene end by 2 bases; junction bases not matched to a gene: 10. The CDR3 protein is CASSQEGLAGVHTYNEQFF. CDR3 DNA sequence: TGTGCCAGCAGCCAAGAGGGCCTAGCGGGGGTCCATACCTACAATGAGCAGTTCTTC.

The chain employs TRBV4-1 and TRBJ2-7, with 10 bases lining up with TRBD2. The CDR3 is made up of 16 amino acids. V lost 3 bases to trimming and J lost 0 bases; unmatched junction nucleotides: 5. The germline gives CDR1 MGHRA, CDR2 YSYEKL. The CDR3 here is CASSQGSGRASYEQYF. The CDR3 DNA follows: TGCGCCAGCAGCCAGGGAAGCGGGAGGGCCTCCTACGAGCAGTACTTC.

V and J are TRBV11-2 and TRBJ2-7; D is perhaps TRBD1 (5 bases). The V end was cut by 3 bases, the J end by 4 bases, with 10 bases between. The CDR3 extends over 13 amino acids. CDR1 and CDR2 from the germline V gene are SGHAT and FQNNGV. The CDR3 is CASSFGAGYEQYF. DNA for the CDR3: TGTGCCAGCAGCTTTGGGGCAGGGTACGAGCAGTACTTC.

The V and J genes are TRBV24-1 and TRBJ2-5, with D possibly being TRBD1 (6 bases). The CDR3 extends over 13 amino acids. V was clipped by 9 bases and J by 3 bases, with 13 bases between them. Germline loops: CDR1 KGHDR, CDR2 SFDVKD. In DNA, the CDR3 is TGTGCCACCTCCCGGGACAACGAAGAGACCCAGTACTTC. It codes for CATSRDNEETQYF.

This clone turned up a few times. The chain joins TRBV5-1 to TRBJ1-1; 7 bases fit TRBD1. The CDR3 has 16 residues. CDR1 and CDR2 from the germline V gene are SGHRS and YFSETQ. V dropped 0 bases and J dropped 1; count of bases not matched to a gene: 6. CDR3 in DNA: TGCGCCAGCAGCTTGGCGGGGACAGCGGGGAACACTGAAGCTTTCTTT. This codes for CASSLAGTAGNTEAFF.

Comment on this clone: Other DNA sequences within the sample encode an identical CDR3. CDR3 region: CSARSGHEQYF. The CDR3, as DNA: TGCAGTGCTAGATCTGGGCACGAGCAGTACTTC. The chain couples TRBV20-1 to TRBJ2-7; D is uncertain. CDR3 length: 11 residues. V lost 2 bases and J lost 5, with 7 bases in between. Looked up from germline, CDR1 is DFQATT and CDR2 is SNEGSKA (reference sequence).

The gene calls are TRBV19 and TRBJ1-1; maybe TRBD1 (5 bases). Germline V gives CDR1 LNHDA, CDR2 SQIVND (reference sequence). V was trimmed by 6 bases and J by 0 bases, leaving 14 bases between them. The length of the CDR3 is 15 residues. The CDR3 sequence: CASSLDREMNTEAFF. CDR3 bases: TGTGCCAGTAGCCTAGACAGAGAGATGAACACTGAAGCTTTCTTT.

The CDR3 DNA is TGTGCCAGCAGCCAAGATCGCCAGGGAACCTACGAGCAGTACTTC. Translation gives CASSQDRQGTYEQYF. This chain connects TRBV4-2 to TRBJ2-7; D might be TRBD1 (5 bases). Trimming shortened V by 0 bases and J by 2 bases, and 11 bases separated the two germline ends. The CDR3 is 15 residues long. CDR1 is LGHNA and CDR2 is YNFKEQ in the germline V gene.

V and J are TRBV2 and TRBJ1-4; TRBD1 aligns across 7 bases. Germline V gives CDR1 SNHLY, CDR2 FYNNEI. The CDR3 runs to 18 residues. V shed 1 base, J shed 7 bases, and the junction held 15 bases outside the gene matches. CDR3 amino acids: CASSEVGEAGGLGEKLFF. The CDR3 coding sequence is TGTGCCAGCAGTGAAGTAGGGGAAGCAGGGGGGCTAGGTGAAAAACTGTTTTTT.

This chain links TRBV4-1 with TRBJ2-7; TRBD1 matches 10 bases. The CDR3 length is 17 residues. Trimming took 1 base from V and 1 from J; bases not matched to a gene: 7. From germline, CDR1 is MGHRA and CDR2 YSYEKL. CDR3 residues: CASSQGSRGQGSYEQYF. DNA for the CDR3: TGCGCCAGCAGCCAAGGATCCAGGGGACAGGGGTCCTACGAGCAGTACTTC.

V gene TRBV10-3 combines with J gene TRBJ1-1; D not certain. Deletions cut 7 bases from V and 2 bases from J, with 11 bases between. Germline V gene data show CDR1 as ENHRY and CDR2 as SYGVKD. This CDR3 comprises 13 residues. The CDR3 nucleotides read TGTGCCATCAAAACAGCGGTTAACACTGAAGCTTTCTTT. Translated, it gives CAIKTAVNTEAFF.

The gene calls are TRBV6-5 and TRBJ1-1; TRBD1 matches 7 bases. Per germline, CDR1 MNHEY and CDR2 SVGAGI. This CDR3 contains 15 residues. The J segment lost 2 bases and the V segment lost 3 bases, leaving 6 bases of the junction unmatched. CDR3 residues: CASSYPGGSNTEAFF. The CDR3 DNA reads as TGTGCCAGCAGTTATCCAGGGGGTTCCAACACTGAAGCTTTCTTT.

The V and J genes are TRBV5-1 and TRBJ2-3; D unclear. Germline V lookup: CDR1 SGHRS, CDR2 YFSETQ. V lost 3 bases to trimming and J lost 3 bases, with 5 bases between them. This CDR3 region has 12 residues. The CDR3 DNA follows: TGCGCCAGCAGCTACCGGACAGATACGCAGTATTTT. Translated: CASSYRTDTQYF.

The V gene is TRBV9, the J gene TRBJ2-4; D is perhaps TRBD1 (5 bases). Trimming removed 1 base from V and 0 bases from J, with 17 bases in between. Per germline, CDR1 SGDLS and CDR2 YYNGEE. This CDR3 contains 18 residues. The CDR3 here is CASSVFGHLKLAKNIQYF. CDR3 in DNA: TGTGCCAGCAGCGTATTCGGACACCTAAAACTAGCCAAAAACATTCAGTACTTC. The full variable domain, its missing parts supplied by reference TRBV9 and TRBJ2-4, is DSGVTQTPKHLITATGQRVTLRCSPRSGDLSVYWYQQSLDQGLQFLIQYYNGEERAKGNILERFSAQQFPDLHSELNLSSLELGDSALYFCASSVFGHLKLAKNIQYFGAGTRLSVL.

V usage is TRBV7-9 and J usage is TRBJ2-1; 9 nucleotides match TRBD2. The CDR3 consists of 15 residues. Germline V gene data show CDR1 as SEHNR and CDR2 as FQNEAQ (reference sequence). V shed 1 base and J 9 bases; nucleotides not matched to a gene: 7. CDR3 sequence reads: CASSLGSGSGGEQFF. CDR3 coding DNA: TGTGCCAGCAGCTTAGGTAGCGGGAGCGGGGGTGAGCAGTTCTTC. Full variable domain (remainder filled in from reference TRBV7-9 and TRBJ2-1): DTGVSQNPRHKITKRGQNVTFRCDPISEHNRLYWYRQTLGQGPEFLTYFQNEAQLEKSRLLSDRFSAERPKGSFSTLEIQRTEQGDSAMYLCASSLGSGSGGEQFFGPGTRLTVL.

The V call is TRBV6-5, the J call TRBJ2-3; 11 nucleotides align to TRBD2. The germline V gene has CDR1 MNHEY and CDR2 SVGAGI. The CDR3 sequence is 13 residues long. The V and J ends lost 10 bases and 5 bases, in that order; junction bases with no gene match: 5. This CDR3 is CATLAGGGDTQYF. CDR3 nucleotides: TGTGCCACTCTAGCGGGGGGTGGAGATACGCAGTATTTT.

The CDR3 loop reads CATSRDRGHGLGAFF. CDR3 DNA: TGTGCCACCAGCAGAGATCGTGGACATGGGCTTGGAGCTTTCTTT. The chain employs TRBV15 and TRBJ1-1; TRBD1 is a possible D gene (5 bases). Between the trimmed V and J ends, which lost 0 bases and 10 bases, there was a span of 18 bases. The CDR3 totals 15 residues. CDR1 LNHNV and CDR2 YYDKDF come from the germline V gene (reference sequence).

This sequence joins TRBV5-8 and TRBJ2-7; tentatively, D is TRBD2 (5 bases). CDR1 is SGHTS, CDR2 YDEGEE, per germline. Trimming removed 4 bases at V and 0 bases at J, with 11 bases between. The CDR3 spans 14 residues. The CDR3: CASSLASSSYEQYF. Written as DNA, the CDR3 is TGTGCCAGCAGCCTAGCCTCGAGCTCCTACGAGCAGTACTTC.

The CDR3 region has the DNA TGTGCCAGCAGTGAAGCGAGAGGGGGTAGAAACACCATATATTTT. Amino acid sequence: CASSEARGGRNTIYF. The chain uses TRBV6-1 and TRBJ1-3; a possible D gene is TRBD1 (6 bases). The CDR3 loop spans 15 amino acids. Trimming took off 0 bases at V and 5 bases at J, with 11 bases between the two ends. Per germline, CDR1 MNHNS and CDR2 SASEGT.

The V and J genes are TRBV6-2 or TRBV6-3 and TRBJ2-3; D is perhaps TRBD2 (6 bases). The V gene's germline CDR1 is MNHEY and CDR2 SVGEGT. This CDR3 region has 14 residues. V lost 2 bases to trimming and J lost 2 bases, with 8 bases between them. The CDR3 sequence: CASSYAGTTDTQYF. CDR3 nucleotides: TGTGCCAGCAGTTACGCGGGAACCACAGATACGCAGTATTTT.

The chain links TRBV27 to TRBJ2-5, with TRBD1 as a possible D gene (6 bases). This CDR3 is 16 amino acids long. Germline CDR1 reads MNHEY; CDR2 reads SMNVEV (reference sequence). Between the trimmed V and J ends, which lost 5 bases and 3 bases, there was a span of 19 bases. Here the CDR3 DNA reads TGTGCCAGCAGTGATTTTATCGGACAGAAGGAAGAGACCCAGTACTTC. Encoded protein: CASSDFIGQKEETQYF.